What follows are 8 T cell receptor beta chains derived from one specimen sequenced in a study of technical replicates of blood from a few donors. Sequenced by immunoSEQ multiplex PCR; TCRdb stores in-frame clones only, minus some. Here the sample spans tens of thousands of clones, 80% to 95% being singletons. Specimen: T cells isolated from PBMCs. Receptors were obtained from a human donor in good health.

This clone was seen just once. The V call is TRBV4-1, the J call TRBJ1-2; tentative D call: TRBD1 (5 bases). The CDR3 sequence is 17 residues long. Germline V lookup: CDR1 MGHRA, CDR2 YSYEKL. Trimming pared 0 bases from V and 5 bases from J, leaving 19 bases between. The CDR3 sequence is CASSQDRRTGLAYGYTF. DNA for the CDR3: TGCGCCAGCAGCCAAGATCGGCGTACAGGATTAGCTTATGGCTACACCTTC.

The V gene is TRBV11-1, the J gene TRBJ2-3, with D hard to call. CDR1 SGHAT and CDR2 FQDESV come from the germline V gene (reference sequence). CDR3 length: 15 amino acids. The V gene lost 5 bases and the J gene lost 2 bases, with 14 bases spanning the gap. The CDR3 region has the DNA TGTGCCAGCAGCCCCGAACTATTAGCCACAGATACGCAGTATTTT. Protein sequence: CASSPELLATDTQYF.

The rearrangement links TRBV7-9 to TRBJ1-2; 7 nucleotides match TRBD1. CDR1 and CDR2 (germline): SEHNR, FQNEAQ (reference sequence). The CDR3 is 15 amino acids. J lost 4 bases, V lost 2 bases, and 7 bases had no gene match. The CDR3 DNA is TGTGCCAGCAGCTTACGTGAGGGGGCGGCCTATGGCTACACCTTC. It is translated as CASSLREGAAYGYTF.

The CDR3 is CASSLGAGLRNQPQHF. The DNA of the CDR3 is TGTGCCAGCAGCTTAGGGGCAGGGTTGCGCAATCAGCCCCAGCATTTT. The gene calls are TRBV7-9 and TRBJ1-5; the D gene is possibly TRBD1 (5 bases). Germline-derived CDR1 and CDR2 are SEHNR and FQNEAQ (reference sequence). V was trimmed by 1 base and J by 2 bases, leaving 12 bases between them. The CDR3 is 16 amino acids.

The chain employs TRBV11-2 and TRBJ2-5; 8 positions match TRBD1. Trimming cost V 4 bases and J 3 bases; bases outside gene matches: 13. Germline loops: CDR1 SGHAT, CDR2 FQNNGV. The CDR3 consists of 17 residues. In nucleotides, the CDR3 is TGTGCCAGCAGCTCCCCTCCGACAGGGGTAACCAAAGAGACCCAGTACTTC. Protein sequence: CASSSPPTGVTKETQYF.

The chain links TRBV10-1 to TRBJ1-1; TRBD1 is a possible D gene (6 bases). Germline lookup yields CDR1 WNHNN and CDR2 SYGVQD (reference sequence). The CDR3 covers 14 residues. Trimming removed 2 bases from V and 8 bases from J, with 15 bases in between. The CDR3 bases are TGCGCCAGCAGTGAGGCCGGGACACCGGGAGAAGCTTTCTTT. This gives the protein CASSEAGTPGEAFF.

The V and J genes are TRBV11-3 and TRBJ2-2; the match to TRBD1 covers 7 bases. CDR3 size: 15 residues. Germline CDR1 and CDR2: SGHNT and YENEEA. The V and J ends lost 5 bases and 0 bases, in that order; junction bases with no gene match: 3. The CDR3 coding sequence is TGTGCCAGCAGCGCGACAGGGACGAACACCGGGGAGCTGTTTTTT. Protein sequence: CASSATGTNTGELFF. The whole variable domain, remainder taken from reference TRBV11-3 and TRBJ2-2, is EAGVVQSPRYKIIEKKQPVAFWCNPISGHNTLYWYLQNLGQGPELLIRYENEEAVDDSQLPKDRFSAERLKGVDSTLKIQPAELGDSAVYLCASSATGTNTGELFFGEGSRLTVL.

The rearrangement links TRBV7-9 to TRBJ2-1; 7 bases match TRBD1. The J segment lost 8 bases and the V segment lost 5 bases, leaving 6 bases of the junction unmatched. The CDR3 extends over 13 amino acids. Germline V gene lookup returns CDR1 SEHNR and CDR2 FQNEAQ (reference sequence). CDR3 sequence: CASSTQGLHEQFF. CDR3 sequence (DNA): TGTGCCAGCAGCACACAGGGGCTCCATGAGCAGTTCTTC.